This TCR beta chain is drawn from a study of T cell responses to AZD1222 COVID-19 vaccine. Study-level points and caveats: Of the AZD1222 recipients, only five to seven were seropositive at baseline. The sample set comprised mostly white British donors with more females, and clonal diversity was possibly underestimated. The study sampled repertoires only after the peak T cell response. Nearly half of spike-specific TCRs reportedly target unmutated variant regions.

Notes on this clone: Its specificity is unknown.

V lost 1 base, J lost 4 bases, and 10 bases stayed unmatched. The CDR3 length is 17 residues. Looked up from germline, CDR1 is SGHVS and CDR2 is FQNEAQ. Libraries were prepared by immunoSEQ multiplex PCR; TCRdb keeps only in-frame clonotypes and omits some of them. The sample gives 90,000 to 150,000 clones, approximately 85% of which show up once; 5% to 7% is in the top ten. The sample here was peripheral blood, taken on day 0 of AZD1222 vaccination. The receptor was isolated from an adult in good health. The chain links TRBV7-8 to TRBJ2-1, with TRBD2 matching 7 bases. DNA of the CDR3: TGTGCCAGCAGCTTAGGGGGACTACAAGCGGGGTACAATGAGCAGTTCTTC. Translating it yields CASSLGGLQAGYNEQFF.